This T cell receptor (beta chain) was recovered during a study of blood T cells in healthy people across ages. Trimming cost V 7 bases and J 1 base, with 18 bases left between them. Germline V gene sequence: CDR1 SGHRS, CDR2 YFSETQ. The CDR3 has 15 residues. The study recruited healthy Caucasian donors from Russia who were aged about 6 to 100. Sample-barcoded 5' priming and a J-beta primer mix drove a second PCR of 7 to 11 cycles. TCRdb re-called the 5' RACE reads with MiXCR, one entry per CDR3 protein. The repertoire holds hundreds of thousands of distinct CDR3 sequences, with roughly 43% as singletons.

The chain carries TRBV5-1 and TRBJ2-7; D is ambiguous. This receptor was identified in a man aged 80 or over in good health. The sample consisted of blood. CDR3 nucleotides: TGCGCCAGCGCCGTTTCCTCCATCGGATCCTACGAGCAGTACTTC. This gives the protein CASAVSSIGSYEQYF. Combining the CDR3 with reference TRBV5-1 and TRBJ2-7 gives the whole variable domain KAGVTQTPRYLIKTRGQQVTLSCSPISGHRSVSWYQQTPGQGLQFLFEYFSETQRNKGNFPGRFSGRQFSNSRSEMNVSTLELGDSALYLCASAVSSIGSYEQYFGPGTRLTVT.